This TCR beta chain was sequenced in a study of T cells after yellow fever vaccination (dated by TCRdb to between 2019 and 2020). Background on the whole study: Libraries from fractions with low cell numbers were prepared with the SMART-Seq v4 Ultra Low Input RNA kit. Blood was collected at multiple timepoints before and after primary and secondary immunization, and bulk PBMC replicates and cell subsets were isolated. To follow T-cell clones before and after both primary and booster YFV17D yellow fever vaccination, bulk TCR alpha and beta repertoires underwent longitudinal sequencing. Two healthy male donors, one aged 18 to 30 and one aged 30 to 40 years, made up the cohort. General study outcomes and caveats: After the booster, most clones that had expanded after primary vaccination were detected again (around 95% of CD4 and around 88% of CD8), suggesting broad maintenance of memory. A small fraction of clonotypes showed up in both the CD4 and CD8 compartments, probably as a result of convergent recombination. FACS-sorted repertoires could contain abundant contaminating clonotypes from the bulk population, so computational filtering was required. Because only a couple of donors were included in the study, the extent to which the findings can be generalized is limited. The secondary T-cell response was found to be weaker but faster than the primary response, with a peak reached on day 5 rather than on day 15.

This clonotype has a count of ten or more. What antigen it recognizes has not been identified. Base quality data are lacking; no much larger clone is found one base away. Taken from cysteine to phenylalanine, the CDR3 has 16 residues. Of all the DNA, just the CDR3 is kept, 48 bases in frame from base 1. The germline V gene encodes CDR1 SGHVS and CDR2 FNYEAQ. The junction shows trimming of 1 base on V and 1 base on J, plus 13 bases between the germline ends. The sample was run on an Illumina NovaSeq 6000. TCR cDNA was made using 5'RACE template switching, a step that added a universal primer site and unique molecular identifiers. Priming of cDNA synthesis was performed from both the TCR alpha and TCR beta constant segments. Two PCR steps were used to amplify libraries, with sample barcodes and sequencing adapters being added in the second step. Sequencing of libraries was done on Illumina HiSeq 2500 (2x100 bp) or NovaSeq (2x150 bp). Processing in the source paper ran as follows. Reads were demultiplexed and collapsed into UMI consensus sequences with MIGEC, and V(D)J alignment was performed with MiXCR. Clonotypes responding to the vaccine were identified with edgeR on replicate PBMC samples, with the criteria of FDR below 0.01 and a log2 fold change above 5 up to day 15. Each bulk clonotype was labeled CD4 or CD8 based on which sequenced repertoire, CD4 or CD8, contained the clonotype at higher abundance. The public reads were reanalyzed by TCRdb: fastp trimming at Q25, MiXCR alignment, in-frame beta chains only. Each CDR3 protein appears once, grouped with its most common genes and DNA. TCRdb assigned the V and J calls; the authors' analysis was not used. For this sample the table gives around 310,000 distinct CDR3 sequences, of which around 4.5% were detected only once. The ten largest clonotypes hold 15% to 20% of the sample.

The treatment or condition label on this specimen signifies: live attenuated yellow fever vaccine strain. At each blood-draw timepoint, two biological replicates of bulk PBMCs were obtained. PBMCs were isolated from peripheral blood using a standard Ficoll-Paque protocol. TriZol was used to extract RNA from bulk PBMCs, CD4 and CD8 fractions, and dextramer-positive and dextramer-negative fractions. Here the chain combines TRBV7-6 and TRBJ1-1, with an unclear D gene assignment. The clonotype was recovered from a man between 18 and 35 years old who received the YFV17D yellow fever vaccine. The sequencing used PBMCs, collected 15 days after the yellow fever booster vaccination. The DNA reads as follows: TGTGCCAGCAGCTTAGTCCCACTATCCGAGAACACTGAAGCTTTCTTT. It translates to CASSLVPLSENTEAFF.